Listed below are T cell receptor beta chains from one sample, sequenced in a study of blood T cell repertoires in COVID-19. Data came from immunoSEQ multiplex PCR; TCRdb stores just in-frame clones and leaves some out. This sample yields 200,000 to 300,000 clones, of which roughly 82% are seen a single time; about 2.1% belongs to the top ten. What was sequenced was peripheral blood. These receptors were obtained from a middle-aged man who had recovered from COVID-19. Each CDR3 is given with its conserved first and last residue. D genes are given only for firm matches. Clone size, where shown, is once, few, many, or a class for clones that have expanded.

j_gene | abundance | v_gene | d_gene | CDR3nt | CDR3aa
TRBJ1-3 | - | TRBV4-1 | TRBD1 | TGCGCCAGCAGCCAAGGGGACAGGGCTGGAAACACCATATATTTT | CASSQGDRAGNTIYF
TRBJ1-2 | - | TRBV4-1 | - | TGCGCCAGCAGCCGCGACGGACTGAGATCGGGGGGCTACACCTTC | CASSRDGLRSGGYTF
TRBJ2-7 | once | TRBV5-1 | TRBD2 | TGCGCCAGCAGCAAACCGGGACTAGCGAGCTCCTACGAGCAGTACTTC | CASSKPGLASSYEQYF
TRBJ1-2 | - | TRBV6-2/TRBV6-3 | TRBD1 | TGTGCCAGCAGCCCTAGGGACGACAGGGTGGCTGGCTACACCTTC | CASSPRDDRVAGYTF
TRBJ2-1 | few | TRBV7-9 | - | TGTGCCAGCAGCTCCCATGAGGGCGGCTCCTACAATGAGCAGTTCTTC | CASSSHEGGSYNEQFF
TRBJ1-6 | - | TRBV27 | - | TGTGCCAGCAGTTTAAACAGGGCGTACAATTCACCCCTCCACTTT | CASSLNRAYNSPLHF
TRBJ2-3 | - | TRBV12-3/TRBV12-4 | TRBD2 | TGTGCCAGCAGTTTGAGCGGGGGGGCCGAGTATTTT | CASSLSGGAEYF
TRBJ2-1 | - | TRBV5-1 | TRBD2 | TGCGCCAGCAGCGGAAGCGGGGAAATGTCCTACAATGAGCAGTTCTTC | CASSGSGEMSYNEQFF
TRBJ1-2 | few | TRBV4-1 | - | TGCGCCAGCAGCCCCTACTGGACAGCCAACTATGGCTACACCTTC | CASSPYWTANYGYTF
TRBJ1-2 | - | TRBV6-5 | - | TGTGCCAGCAGGCTACAGGGAAGCTATGGCTACACCTTC | CASRLQGSYGYTF
TRBJ2-7 | - | TRBV7-2 | TRBD2 | TGTGCCAGCAGCTTAGGGGTGCTAGCGGGAGACGAGCAGTACTTC | CASSLGVLAGDEQYF
TRBJ2-7 | few | TRBV6-2/TRBV6-3 | TRBD2 | TGTGCCAGCAGTCACCCCGGGACTAGCTCCGAGCAGTACTTC | CASSHPGTSSEQYF
TRBJ2-1 | - | TRBV4-3 | - | TGCGCCAGCAGTCCGGGATTTCTCTACAATGAGCAGTTCTTC | CASSPGFLYNEQFF
TRBJ1-5 | - | TRBV11-2 | - | TGTGCCAGCAGAATACGAGCCTTACCTGATCAGCCCCAGCATTTT | CASRIRALPDQPQHF
TRBJ1-1 | - | TRBV19 | TRBD1 | TGTGCCAGTAGTGGCGGGACAGGGAGCCTCACTGAAGCTTTCTTT | CASSGGTGSLTEAFF
TRBJ2-7 | - | TRBV9 | - | TGTGCCAGCAGCGTCAACCAGGGTCCGTACGAGCAGTACTTC | CASSVNQGPYEQYF
TRBJ1-1 | - | TRBV29-1 | TRBD1 | TGCAGCGAAAGACAGGGTTTATCTGAAGCTTTCTTT | CSERQGLSEAFF
TRBJ2-5 | - | TRBV5-4 | TRBD2 | TGTGCCAGCAGCCTCGGACTAGCGGGAGCTGAGACCCAGTACTTC | CASSLGLAGAETQYF
TRBJ2-5 | - | TRBV5-5 | TRBD1 | TGTGCCAGCAGCTTGCTCACGGGACAGGGGGGAGAGACCCAGTACTTC | CASSLLTGQGGETQYF
TRBJ1-1 | - | TRBV29-1 | - | TGCAGCGTTGAAGAAGGGGACACTGAAGCTTTCTTT | CSVEEGDTEAFF
TRBJ1-1 | once | TRBV6-2/TRBV6-3 | TRBD1 | TGTGCCAGCAGTTACTACAGGGGAATGAACACTGAAGCTTTCTTT | CASSYYRGMNTEAFF
TRBJ1-1 | - | TRBV14 | TRBD1 | TGTGCCAGCAGCCTTGGACAGGGAAAAGCTTTCTTT | CASSLGQGKAFF